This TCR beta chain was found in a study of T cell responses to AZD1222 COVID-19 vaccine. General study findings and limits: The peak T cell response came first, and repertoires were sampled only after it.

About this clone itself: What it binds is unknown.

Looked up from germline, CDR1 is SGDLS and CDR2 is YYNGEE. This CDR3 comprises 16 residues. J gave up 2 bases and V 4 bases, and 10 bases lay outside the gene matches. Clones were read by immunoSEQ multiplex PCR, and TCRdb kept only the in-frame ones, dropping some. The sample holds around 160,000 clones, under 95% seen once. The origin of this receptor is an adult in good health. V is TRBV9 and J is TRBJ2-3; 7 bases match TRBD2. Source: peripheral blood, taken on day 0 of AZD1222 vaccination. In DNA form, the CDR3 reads TGTGCCAGCAGCCCCCGCCGGAGCGGGGACACAGATACGCAGTATTTT. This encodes CASSPRRSGDTDTQYF.